Reported below is one TCR beta chain. These data come from a study of blood T cell repertoires in COVID-19. Study at large: T cells, B-cell-depleted T cells, or PBMCs provided the cDNA or gDNA that served as material.

Per the germline V gene, CDR1 is SGHRS and CDR2 is YFSETQ. With 1 base removed from V and 0 bases from J, the gap between germline ends came to 10 bases. There are 16 residues in the CDR3. The method was immunoSEQ multiplex PCR; TCRdb's version includes in-frame clones alone and lacks a portion of them. Of roughly 190,000 clones detected, 75% to 95% appear once; the ten largest clones hold approximately 0.48%. This receptor was obtained from a middle-aged man with acute or convalescent COVID-19. Input material: peripheral blood. The genes are TRBV5-1 and TRBJ2-2; D is unclear. CDR3 nucleotide sequence: TGCGCCAGCAGCTTGATCCAGGTGTCGAACACCGGGGAGCTGTTTTTT. Encoded protein: CASSLIQVSNTGELFF.